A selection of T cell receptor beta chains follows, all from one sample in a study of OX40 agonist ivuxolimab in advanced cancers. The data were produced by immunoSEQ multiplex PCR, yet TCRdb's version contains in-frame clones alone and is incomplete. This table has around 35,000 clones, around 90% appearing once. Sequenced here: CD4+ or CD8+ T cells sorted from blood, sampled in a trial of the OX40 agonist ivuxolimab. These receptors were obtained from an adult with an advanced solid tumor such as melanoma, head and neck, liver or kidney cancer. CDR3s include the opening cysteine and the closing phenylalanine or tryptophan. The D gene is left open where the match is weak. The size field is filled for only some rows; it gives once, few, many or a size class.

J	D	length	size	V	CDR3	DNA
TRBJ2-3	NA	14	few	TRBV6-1	CASSEAETRMVQYF	TGTGCCAGCAGTGAAGCCGAGACCCGGATGGTGCAGTATTTT
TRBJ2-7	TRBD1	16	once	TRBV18	CASSTSARGTSYEQYF	TGTGCCAGCTCCACATCGGCCAGGGGGACCTCCTACGAGCAGTACTTC
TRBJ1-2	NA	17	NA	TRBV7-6	CASSSYPRGQANYGYTF	TGTGCCAGCAGCTCCTACCCGAGGGGCCAAGCTAACTATGGCTACACCTTC
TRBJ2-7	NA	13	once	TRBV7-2	CASSRPGPYEQYF	TGTGCCAGCAGCAGGCCAGGTCCCTACGAGCAGTACTTC
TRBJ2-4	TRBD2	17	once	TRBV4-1	CASSRLSSGGGKNIQYF	TGCGCCAGCAGCCGACTATCCTCTGGGGGGGGAAAAAACATTCAGTACTTC
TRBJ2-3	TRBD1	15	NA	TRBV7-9	CASSPGDRITPTQYF	TGTGCCAGCAGCCCAGGGGACAGGATTACTCCTACGCAGTATTTT
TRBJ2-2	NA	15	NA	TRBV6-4	CASSDWQSLGGELFF	TGTGCCAGCAGTGACTGGCAGTCTCTAGGGGGGGAGCTGTTTTTT
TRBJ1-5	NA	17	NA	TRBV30	CAWSAGEASSSNQPQHF	TGTGCCTGGAGTGCAGGGGAGGCAAGTTCTTCCAATCAGCCCCAGCATTTT
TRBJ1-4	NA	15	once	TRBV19	CASSITPATNEKLFF	TGTGCCAGTAGTATCACACCCGCGACTAATGAAAAACTGTTTTTT
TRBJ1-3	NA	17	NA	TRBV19	CASSPFLRREGLNTIYF	TGTGCCAGTAGCCCCTTTCTCAGGCGAGAGGGGTTAAACACCATATATTTT
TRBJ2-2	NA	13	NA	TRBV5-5	CASSWTASGELFF	TGTGCCAGCAGCTGGACCGCCAGCGGGGAGCTGTTTTTT
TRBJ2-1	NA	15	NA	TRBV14	CASSQDMSGVNEQFF	TGTGCCAGCAGCCAAGATATGTCAGGAGTCAATGAGCAGTTCTTC
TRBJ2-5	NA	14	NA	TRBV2	CASSGTVVLETQYF	TGTGCCAGCAGTGGGACGGTTGTCCTAGAGACCCAGTACTTC
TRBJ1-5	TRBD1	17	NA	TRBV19	CASSAVTGTGYFQPQHF	TGTGCCAGTAGTGCCGTTACTGGGACAGGGTATTTTCAGCCCCAGCATTTT
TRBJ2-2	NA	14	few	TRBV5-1	CASSLDPNPGELFF	TGCGCCAGCAGCCTGGACCCAAATCCCGGGGAGCTGTTTTTT
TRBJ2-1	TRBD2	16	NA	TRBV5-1	CASSLVPGGPYNEQFF	TGCGCCAGCAGCTTGGTCCCGGGAGGGCCCTACAATGAGCAGTTCTTC
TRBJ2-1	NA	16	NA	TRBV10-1	CASSSIPESSYNEQFF	TGCGCCAGCAGTTCTATTCCAGAGAGCTCCTACAATGAGCAGTTCTTC
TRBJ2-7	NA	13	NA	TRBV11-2	CASSPGNYYEQYF	TGTGCCAGCAGCCCGGGGAACTACTACGAGCAGTACTTC
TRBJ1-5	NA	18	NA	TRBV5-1	CASSLAGPGLGGNQPQHF	TGCGCCAGCAGCTTGGCGGGTCCAGGCCTGGGAGGGAATCAGCCCCAGCATTTT
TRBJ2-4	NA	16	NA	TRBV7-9	CASSLWVRAAKNIQYF	TGTGCCAGCAGCTTATGGGTCAGGGCAGCCAAAAACATTCAGTACTTC
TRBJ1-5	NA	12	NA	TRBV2	CASSPGVQPQHF	TGTGCCAGCAGTCCAGGGGTTCAGCCCCAGCATTTT
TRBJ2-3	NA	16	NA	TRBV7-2	CASSLDLQPHTDTQYF	TGTGCCAGCAGCTTAGATTTACAACCCCACACAGATACGCAGTATTTT
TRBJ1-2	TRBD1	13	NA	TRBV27	CASSLTGRDGYTF	TGTGCCAGCAGTTTGACAGGGCGGGATGGCTACACCTTC
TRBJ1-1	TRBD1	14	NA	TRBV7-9	CASSLTRQGFEAFF	TGTGCCAGCAGCTTAACGCGACAGGGTTTTGAGGCTTTCTTT
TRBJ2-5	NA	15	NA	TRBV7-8	CASSLGRGSVETQYF	TGTGCCAGCAGCTTAGGCAGAGGGAGCGTTGAGACCCAGTACTTC
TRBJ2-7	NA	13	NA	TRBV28	CASRAGYAYEQYF	TGTGCCAGCAGGGCGGGGTACGCCTACGAGCAGTACTTC
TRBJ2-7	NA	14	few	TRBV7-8	CASSLTTGSYEQYF	TGTGCCAGCAGCCTCACAACGGGCTCCTACGAGCAGTACTTC
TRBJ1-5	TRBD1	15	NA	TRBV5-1	CASSLGTGGYQPQHF	TGCGCCAGCAGCTTGGGAACAGGGGGGTATCAGCCCCAGCATTTT
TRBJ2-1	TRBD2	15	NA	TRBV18	CASSPLTSGYNEQFF	TGTGCCAGCTCACCTTTGACTAGCGGTTACAATGAGCAGTTCTTC
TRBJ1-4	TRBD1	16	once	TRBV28	CASSATSGGSREKLFF	TGTGCCAGCAGTGCCACATCAGGGGGATCACGTGAAAAACTGTTTTTT
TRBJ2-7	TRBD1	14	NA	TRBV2	CASSDAGGSYEQYF	TGTGCCAGCAGTGACGCAGGGGGCTCCTACGAGCAGTACTTC
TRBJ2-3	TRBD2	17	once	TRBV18	CASSPGIQRGETDTQYF	TGTGCCAGCTCACCAGGGATCCAGCGGGGGGAAACAGATACGCAGTATTTT
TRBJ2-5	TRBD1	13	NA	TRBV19	CASSLTGGETQYF	TGTGCCAGTAGCCTCACAGGGGGTGAGACCCAGTACTTC
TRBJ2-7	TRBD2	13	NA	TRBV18	CASRGGDTYEQYF	TGTGCCAGCCGGGGGGGTGACACCTACGAGCAGTACTTC
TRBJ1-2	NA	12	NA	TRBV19	CASIGRTYGYTF	TGTGCCAGTATCGGCCGGACGTATGGCTACACCTTC
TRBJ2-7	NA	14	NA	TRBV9	CASSVAGASYEQYF	TGTGCCAGCAGCGTAGCGGGAGCTTCCTACGAGCAGTACTTC
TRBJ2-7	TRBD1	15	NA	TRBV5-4	CASSLQGAYSYEQYF	TGTGCCAGCAGCTTGCAGGGGGCCTACTCCTACGAGCAGTACTTC
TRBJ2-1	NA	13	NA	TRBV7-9	CASSLLHYNEQFF	TGTGCCAGCAGCTTATTACACTACAATGAGCAGTTCTTC
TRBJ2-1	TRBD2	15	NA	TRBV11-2	CASSPGLAAYNEQFF	TGTGCCAGCAGCCCCGGACTAGCGGCCTACAATGAGCAGTTCTTC
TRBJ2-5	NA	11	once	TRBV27	CASSHQETQYF	TGTGCCAGCAGTCATCAAGAGACCCAGTACTTC
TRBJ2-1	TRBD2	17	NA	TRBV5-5	CASSHRAGTSGNNEQFF	TGTGCCAGCAGTCACCGGGCGGGGACTAGCGGAAACAATGAGCAGTTCTTC
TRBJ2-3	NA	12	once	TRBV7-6	CASSLWGDTQYF	TGTGCCAGCAGCTTATGGGGAGATACGCAGTATTTT
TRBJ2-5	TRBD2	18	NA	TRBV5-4	CASSHASGGARFGETQYF	TGTGCCAGCAGCCACGCTAGCGGGGGGGCTCGTTTCGGAGAGACCCAGTACTTC
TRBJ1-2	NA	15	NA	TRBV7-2	CASSLGSGQRGGYTF	TGTGCCAGCAGCTTAGGGTCAGGCCAAAGAGGGGGCTACACCTTC